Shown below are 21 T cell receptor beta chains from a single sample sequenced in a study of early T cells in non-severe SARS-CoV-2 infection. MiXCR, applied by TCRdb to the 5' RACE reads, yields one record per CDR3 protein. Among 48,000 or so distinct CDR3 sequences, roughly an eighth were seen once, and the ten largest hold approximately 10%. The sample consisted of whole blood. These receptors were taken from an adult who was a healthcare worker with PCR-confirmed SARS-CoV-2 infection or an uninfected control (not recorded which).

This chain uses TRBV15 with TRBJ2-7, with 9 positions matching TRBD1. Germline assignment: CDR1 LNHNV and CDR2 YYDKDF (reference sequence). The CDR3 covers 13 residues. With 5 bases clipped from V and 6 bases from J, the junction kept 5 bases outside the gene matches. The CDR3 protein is CATSRDRVSEQYF. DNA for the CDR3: TGTGCCACCAGCCGGGACAGGGTATCCGAGCAGTACTTC.

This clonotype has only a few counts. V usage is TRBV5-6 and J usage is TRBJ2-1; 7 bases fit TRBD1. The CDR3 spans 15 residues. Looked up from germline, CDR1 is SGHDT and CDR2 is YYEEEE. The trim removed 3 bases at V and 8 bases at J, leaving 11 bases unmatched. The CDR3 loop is CASSSRGRGYYEQFF. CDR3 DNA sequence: TGTGCCAGCAGCTCTAGGGGGCGCGGGTATTATGAGCAGTTCTTC.

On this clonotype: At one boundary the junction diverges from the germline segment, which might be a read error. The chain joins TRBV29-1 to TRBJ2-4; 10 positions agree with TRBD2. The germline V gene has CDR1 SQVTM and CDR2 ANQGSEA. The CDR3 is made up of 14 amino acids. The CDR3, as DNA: TGCAGCGTGGAAGGACTAGCGGAGAGTACCATTCAGTACTTC. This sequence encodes CSVEGLAESTIQYF.

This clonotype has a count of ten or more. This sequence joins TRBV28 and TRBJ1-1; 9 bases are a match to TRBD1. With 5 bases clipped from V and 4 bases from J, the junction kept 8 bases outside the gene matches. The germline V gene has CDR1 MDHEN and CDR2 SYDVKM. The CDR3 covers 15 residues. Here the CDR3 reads CASSPQGASTTEAFF. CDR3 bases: TGTGCCAGCAGTCCACAGGGGGCATCAACCACTGAAGCTTTCTTT.

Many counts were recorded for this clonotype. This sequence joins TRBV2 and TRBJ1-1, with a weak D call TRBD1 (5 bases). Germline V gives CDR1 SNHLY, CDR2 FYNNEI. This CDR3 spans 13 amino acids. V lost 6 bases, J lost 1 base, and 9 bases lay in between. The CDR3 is CASSGDRNTEAFF. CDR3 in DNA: TGTGCCAGCAGCGGAGACAGGAACACTGAAGCTTTCTTT.

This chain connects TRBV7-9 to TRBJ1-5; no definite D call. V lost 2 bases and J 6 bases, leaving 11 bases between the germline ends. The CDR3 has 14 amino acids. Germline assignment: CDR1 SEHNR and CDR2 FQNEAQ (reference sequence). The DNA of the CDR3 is TGTGCCAGCAGCTTAAGCGGGATGGGTCAGCCCCAGCATTTT. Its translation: CASSLSGMGQPQHF.

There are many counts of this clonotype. The CDR3 is CASSPRFWNTEAFF. The CDR3 nucleotides read TGTGCCAGCAGCCCTAGATTTTGGAACACTGAAGCTTTCTTT. V is TRBV3-1 and J is TRBJ1-1, with unresolved D. V was clipped by 4 bases and J by 1 base, with 10 bases between them. CDR1 and CDR2 (germline): LGHDT, YNNKEL (reference sequence). The CDR3 totals 14 residues.

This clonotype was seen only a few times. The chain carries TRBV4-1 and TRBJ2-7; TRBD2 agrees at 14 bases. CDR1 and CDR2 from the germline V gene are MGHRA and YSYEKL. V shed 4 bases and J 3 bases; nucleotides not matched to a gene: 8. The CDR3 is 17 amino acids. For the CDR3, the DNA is TGCGCCAGCAGCCCCGGGACTAGCGGGAGAACGCACTACGAGCAGTACTTC. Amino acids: CASSPGTSGRTHYEQYF.

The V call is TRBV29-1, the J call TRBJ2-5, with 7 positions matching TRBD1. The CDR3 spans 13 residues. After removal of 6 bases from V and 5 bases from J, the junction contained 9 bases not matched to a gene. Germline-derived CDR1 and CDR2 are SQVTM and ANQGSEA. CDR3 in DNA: TGCAGCGTCGGTCAGGGGGTAAGGGAGACCCAGTACTTC. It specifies CSVGQGVRETQYF.

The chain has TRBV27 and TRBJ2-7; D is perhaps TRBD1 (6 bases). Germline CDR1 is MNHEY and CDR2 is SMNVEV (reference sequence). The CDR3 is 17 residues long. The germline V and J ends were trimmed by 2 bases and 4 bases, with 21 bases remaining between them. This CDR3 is CASSLNPGHPPGYEQYF. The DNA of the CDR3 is TGTGCCAGCAGTTTAAACCCGGGACATCCGCCGGGATACGAGCAGTACTTC.

CDR3 DNA sequence: TGTGCCAGCAGTTTAACCGCAGGGACCGGGGAGCTGTTTTTT. Translating it yields CASSLTAGTGELFF. The chain recombines TRBV12-3 or TRBV12-4 with TRBJ2-2; D is possibly TRBD1 (5 bases). The V end was cut by 2 bases, the J end by 5 bases, with 9 bases between. This CDR3 has 14 amino acids.

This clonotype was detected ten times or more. CDR3: CSVTETGDNYGYTF. The CDR3 DNA sequence: TGCAGCGTAACCGAAACAGGGGACAACTATGGCTACACCTTC. The rearrangement uses TRBV29-1 and TRBJ1-2, with TRBD1 matching 7 bases. The CDR3 contains 14 residues. Germline V CDR1 and CDR2: SQVTM, ANQGSEA. V shed 6 bases, J shed 2 bases, and the junction held 9 bases outside the gene matches.

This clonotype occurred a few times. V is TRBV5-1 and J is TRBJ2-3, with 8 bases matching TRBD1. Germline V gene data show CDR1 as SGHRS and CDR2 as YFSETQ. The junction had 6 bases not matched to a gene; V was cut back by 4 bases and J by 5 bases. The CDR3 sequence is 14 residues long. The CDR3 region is CASSLGQGGDTQYF. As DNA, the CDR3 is TGCGCCAGCAGCCTCGGACAGGGAGGAGATACGCAGTATTTT.

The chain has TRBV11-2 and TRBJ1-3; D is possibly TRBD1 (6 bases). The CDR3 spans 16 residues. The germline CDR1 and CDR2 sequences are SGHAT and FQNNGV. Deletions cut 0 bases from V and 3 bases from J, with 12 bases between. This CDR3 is CASSLDTGAGGNTIYF. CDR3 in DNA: TGTGCCAGCAGCTTAGATACGGGGGCTGGTGGAAACACCATATATTTT. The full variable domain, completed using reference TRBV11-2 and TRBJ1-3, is EAGVAQSPRYKIIEKRQSVAFWCNPISGHATLYWYQQILGQGPKLLIQFQNNGVVDDSQLPKDRFSAERLKGVDSTLKIQPAKLEDSAVYLCASSLDTGAGGNTIYFGEGSWLTVV.

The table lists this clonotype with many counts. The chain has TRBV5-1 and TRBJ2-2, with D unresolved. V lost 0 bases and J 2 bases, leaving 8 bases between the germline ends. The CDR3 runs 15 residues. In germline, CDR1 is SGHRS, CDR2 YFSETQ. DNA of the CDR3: TGCGCCAGCAGCTTGGGTGATCGAAACACCGGGGAGCTGTTTTTT. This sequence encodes CASSLGDRNTGELFF.

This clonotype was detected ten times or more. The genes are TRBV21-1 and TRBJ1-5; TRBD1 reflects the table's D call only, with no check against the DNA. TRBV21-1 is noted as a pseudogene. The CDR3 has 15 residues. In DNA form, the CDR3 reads TGTGCCAGCAGCAGACAGGGGCCGCCTGGTCAGCCCCAGCATTTT. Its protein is CASSRQGPPGQPQHF.

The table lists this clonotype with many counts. The CDR3 DNA sequence: TGTGCCAGCAGCCCCTGGGGGTCCTCAGGGACTGAAGCTTTCTTT. Translation: CASSPWGSSGTEAFF. The chain couples TRBV11-2 to TRBJ1-1, with a possible D match to TRBD1 (5 bases). The CDR3 loop spans 15 amino acids. Germline V CDR1 and CDR2: SGHAT, FQNNGV. The V end lost 5 bases, the J end lost 5 bases, and 18 bases lay between the germline ends.

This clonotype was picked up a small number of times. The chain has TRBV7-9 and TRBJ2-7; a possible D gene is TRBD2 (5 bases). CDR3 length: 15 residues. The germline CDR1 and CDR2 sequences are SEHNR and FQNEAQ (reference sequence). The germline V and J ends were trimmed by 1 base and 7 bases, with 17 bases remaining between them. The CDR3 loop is CASSLEGVVPREQYF. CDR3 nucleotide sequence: TGTGCCAGCAGCTTAGAGGGAGTAGTCCCAAGGGAGCAGTACTTC.

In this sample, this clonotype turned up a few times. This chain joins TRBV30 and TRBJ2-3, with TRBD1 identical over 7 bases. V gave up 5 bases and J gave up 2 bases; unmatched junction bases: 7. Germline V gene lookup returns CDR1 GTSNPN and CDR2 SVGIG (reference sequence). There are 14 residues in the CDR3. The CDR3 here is CAWGRDRDTDTQYF. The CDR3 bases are TGTGCCTGGGGCCGGGACAGAGACACAGATACGCAGTATTTT.

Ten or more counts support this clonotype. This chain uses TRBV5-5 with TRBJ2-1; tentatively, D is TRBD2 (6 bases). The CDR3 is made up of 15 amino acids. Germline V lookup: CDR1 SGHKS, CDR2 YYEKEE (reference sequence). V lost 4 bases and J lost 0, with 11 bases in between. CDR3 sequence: CASSTSTSSYNEQFF. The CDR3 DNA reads TGTGCCAGCAGCACATCGACTAGCTCCTACAATGAGCAGTTCTTC. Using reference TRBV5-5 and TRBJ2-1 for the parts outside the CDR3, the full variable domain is DAGVTQSPTHLIKTRGQQVTLRCSPISGHKSVSWYQQVLGQGPQFIFQYYEKEERGRGNFPDRFSARQFPNYSSELNVNALLLGDSALYLCASSTSTSSYNEQFFGPGTRLTVL.

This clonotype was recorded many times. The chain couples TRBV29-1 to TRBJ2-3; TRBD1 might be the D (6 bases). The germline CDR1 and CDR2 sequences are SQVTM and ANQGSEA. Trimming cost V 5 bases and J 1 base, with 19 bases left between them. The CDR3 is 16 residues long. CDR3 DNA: TGCAGCGTTCGAGGGGGACCCCTTTCGGGCACAGATACGCAGTATTTT. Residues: CSVRGGPLSGTDTQYF.